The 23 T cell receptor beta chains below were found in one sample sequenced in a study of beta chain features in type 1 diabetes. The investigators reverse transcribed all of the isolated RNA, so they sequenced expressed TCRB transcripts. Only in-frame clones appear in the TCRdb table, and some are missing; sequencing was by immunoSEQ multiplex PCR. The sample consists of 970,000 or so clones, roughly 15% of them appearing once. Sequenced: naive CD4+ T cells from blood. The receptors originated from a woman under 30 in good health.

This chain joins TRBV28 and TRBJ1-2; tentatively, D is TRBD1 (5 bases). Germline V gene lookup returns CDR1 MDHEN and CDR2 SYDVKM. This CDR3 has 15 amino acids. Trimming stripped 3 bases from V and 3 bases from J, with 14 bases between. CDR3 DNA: TGTGCCAGCAGTTTGCCAAGACAGCCTTACTATGGCTACACCTTC. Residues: CASSLPRQPYYGYTF.

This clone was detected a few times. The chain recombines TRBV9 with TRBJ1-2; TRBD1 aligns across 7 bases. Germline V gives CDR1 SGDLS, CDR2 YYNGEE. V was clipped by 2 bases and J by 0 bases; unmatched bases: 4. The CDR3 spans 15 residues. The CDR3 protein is CASSVTGVANYGYTF. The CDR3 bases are TGTGCCAGCAGCGTTACAGGGGTGGCTAACTATGGCTACACCTTC.

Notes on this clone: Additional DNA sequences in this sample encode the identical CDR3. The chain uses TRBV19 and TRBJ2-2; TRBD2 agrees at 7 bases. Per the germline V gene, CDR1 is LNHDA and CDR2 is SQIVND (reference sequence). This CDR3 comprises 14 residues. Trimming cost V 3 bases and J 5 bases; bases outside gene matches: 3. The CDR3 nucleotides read TGTGCCAGTAGTATGACGGGAGGTACCGGGGAGCTGTTTTTT. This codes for CASSMTGGTGELFF. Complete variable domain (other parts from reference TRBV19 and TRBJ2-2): DGGITQSPKYLFRKEGQNVTLSCEQNLNHDAMYWYRQDPGQGLRLIYYSQIVNDFQKGDIAEGYSVSREKKESFPLTVTSAQKNPTAFYLCASSMTGGTGELFFGEGSRLTVL.

The CDR3 reads CASSLSGAGASYEQYF. The CDR3 DNA reads TGTGCCAGCAGCTTATCGGGCGCGGGAGCGTCCTACGAGCAGTACTTC. The chain carries TRBV7-2 and TRBJ2-7; 7 bases are a match to TRBD2. V dropped 2 bases and J dropped 1; count of bases not matched to a gene: 8. Germline V gene lookup returns CDR1 SGHTA and CDR2 FQGNSA. The CDR3 is 16 residues long. The variable domain in full, with the rest retrieved from reference TRBV7-2 and TRBJ2-7, is GAGVSQSPSNKVTEKGKDVELRCDPISGHTALYWYRQSLGQGLEFLIYFQGNSAPDKSGLPSDRFSAERTGGSVSTLTIQRTQQEDSAVYLCASSLSGAGASYEQYFGPGTRLTVT.

In nucleotides, the CDR3 is TGTGCCAGCAGCCAACGACTAGCTAGCAATGAGCAGTTCTTC. The encoded protein is CASSQRLASNEQFF. The chain recombines TRBV4-2 with TRBJ2-1; 7 bases fit TRBD2. The V gene end was trimmed by 2 bases and the J gene end by 6 bases; junction bases not matched to a gene: 4. This CDR3 contains 14 residues. Per the germline V gene, CDR1 is LGHNA and CDR2 is YNFKEQ.

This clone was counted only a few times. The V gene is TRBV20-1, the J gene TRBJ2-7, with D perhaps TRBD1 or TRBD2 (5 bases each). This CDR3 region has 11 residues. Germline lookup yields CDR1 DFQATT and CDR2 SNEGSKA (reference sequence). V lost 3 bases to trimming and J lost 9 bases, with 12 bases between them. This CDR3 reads CSARLGDPQYF. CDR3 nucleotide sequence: TGCAGTGCTAGGTTAGGGGACCCGCAGTACTTC.

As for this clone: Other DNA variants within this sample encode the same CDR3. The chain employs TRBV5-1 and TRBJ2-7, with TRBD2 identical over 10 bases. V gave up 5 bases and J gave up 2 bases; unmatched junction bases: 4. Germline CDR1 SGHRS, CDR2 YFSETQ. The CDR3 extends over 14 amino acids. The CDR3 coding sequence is TGCGCCAGCAGTCGAACTAGCGGGACCTACGAGCAGTACTTC. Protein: CASSRTSGTYEQYF.

CDR3 protein: CASSLSTGFQTDGYTF. CDR3 coding DNA: TGTGCCAGCAGTTTGTCCACAGGGTTTCAAACGGATGGCTACACCTTC. The V gene is TRBV6-5, the J gene TRBJ1-2, with D perhaps TRBD1 (6 bases). The germline CDR1 and CDR2 sequences are MNHEY and SVGAGI. V shed 4 bases and J shed 6 bases, with 21 bases lying between them. CDR3 length equals 16 residues.

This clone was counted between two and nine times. CDR3 in amino acids: CASSREGQTNNEQFF. CDR3 bases: TGTGCCAGCTCCCGCGAGGGACAGACAAACAATGAGCAGTTCTTC. The chain is built from TRBV19 and TRBJ2-1; 7 bases map to TRBD1. There are 15 residues in the CDR3. CDR1 is LNHDA, CDR2 SQIVND, per germline (reference sequence). After removal of 9 bases from V and 5 bases from J, the junction contained 13 bases not matched to a gene. Filled out from reference TRBV19 and TRBJ2-1, the complete variable domain reads DGGITQSPKYLFRKEGQNVTLSCEQNLNHDAMYWYRQDPGQGLRLIYYSQIVNDFQKGDIAEGYSVSREKKESFPLTVTSAQKNPTAFYLCASSREGQTNNEQFFGPGTRLTVL.

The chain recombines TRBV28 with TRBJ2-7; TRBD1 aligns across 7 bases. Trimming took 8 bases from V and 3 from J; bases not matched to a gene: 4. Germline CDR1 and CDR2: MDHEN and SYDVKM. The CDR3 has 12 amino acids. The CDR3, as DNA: TGTGCCAGCCGGGACAGACGCTACGAGCAGTACTTC. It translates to CASRDRRYEQYF.

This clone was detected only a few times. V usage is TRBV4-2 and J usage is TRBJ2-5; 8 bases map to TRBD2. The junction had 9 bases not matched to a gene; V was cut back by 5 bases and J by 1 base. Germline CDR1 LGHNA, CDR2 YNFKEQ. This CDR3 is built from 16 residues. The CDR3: CASSLAWLAGQETQYF. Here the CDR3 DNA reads TGTGCCAGCAGCTTAGCGTGGCTAGCGGGCCAAGAGACCCAGTACTTC.

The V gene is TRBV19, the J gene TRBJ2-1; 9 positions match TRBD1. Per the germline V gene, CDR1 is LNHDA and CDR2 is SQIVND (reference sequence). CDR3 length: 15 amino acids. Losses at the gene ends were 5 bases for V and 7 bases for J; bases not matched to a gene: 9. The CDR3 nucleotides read TGTGCCAGTAGTCGAAAGGGACAGGGAGGAAATGAGCAGTTCTTC. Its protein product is CASSRKGQGGNEQFF.

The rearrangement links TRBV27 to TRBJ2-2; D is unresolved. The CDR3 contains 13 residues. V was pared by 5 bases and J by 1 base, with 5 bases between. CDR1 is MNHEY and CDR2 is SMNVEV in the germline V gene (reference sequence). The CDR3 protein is CASSLKNTGELFF. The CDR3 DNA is TGTGCCAGCAGTCTAAAGAACACCGGGGAGCTGTTTTTT.

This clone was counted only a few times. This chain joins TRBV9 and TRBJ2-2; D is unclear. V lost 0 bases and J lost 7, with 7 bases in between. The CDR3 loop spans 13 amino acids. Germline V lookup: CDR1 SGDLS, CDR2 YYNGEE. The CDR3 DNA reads TGTGCCAGCAGCGTAGCGGGTGGCGGGGAGCTGTTTTTT. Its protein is CASSVAGGGELFF.

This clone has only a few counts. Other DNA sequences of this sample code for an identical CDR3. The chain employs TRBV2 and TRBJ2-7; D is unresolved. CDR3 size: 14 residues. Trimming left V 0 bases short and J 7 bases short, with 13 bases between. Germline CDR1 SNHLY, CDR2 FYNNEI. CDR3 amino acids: CASSEALPTGEQYF. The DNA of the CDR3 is TGTGCCAGCAGTGAAGCGCTTCCGACTGGAGAGCAGTACTTC.

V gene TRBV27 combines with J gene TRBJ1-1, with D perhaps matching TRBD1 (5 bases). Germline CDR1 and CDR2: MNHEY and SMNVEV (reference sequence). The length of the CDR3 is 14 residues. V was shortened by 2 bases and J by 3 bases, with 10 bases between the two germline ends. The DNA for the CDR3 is TGTGCCAGCAGTTTAAGGCAGGGCCACACTGAAGCTTTCTTT. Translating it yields CASSLRQGHTEAFF.

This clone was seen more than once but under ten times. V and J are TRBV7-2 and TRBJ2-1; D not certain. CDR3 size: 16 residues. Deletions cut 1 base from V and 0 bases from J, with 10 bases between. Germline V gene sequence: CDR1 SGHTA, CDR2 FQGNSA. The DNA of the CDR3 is TGTGCCAGCAGCTTAGAGTCAACCCACTCCTACAATGAGCAGTTCTTC. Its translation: CASSLESTHSYNEQFF.

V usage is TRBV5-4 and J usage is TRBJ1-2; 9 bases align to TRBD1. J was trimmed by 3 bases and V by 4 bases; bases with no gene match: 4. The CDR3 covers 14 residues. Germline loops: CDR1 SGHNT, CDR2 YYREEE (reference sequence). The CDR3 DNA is TGTGCCAGCAGCAGGGACAGGGAAGACTATGGCTACACCTTC. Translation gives CASSRDREDYGYTF.

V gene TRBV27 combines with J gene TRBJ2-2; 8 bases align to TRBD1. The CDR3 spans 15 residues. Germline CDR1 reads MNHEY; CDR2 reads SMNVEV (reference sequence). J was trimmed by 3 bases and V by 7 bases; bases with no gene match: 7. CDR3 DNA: TGTGCCAGCACCAACCGACAGGGGTACACCGGGGAGCTGTTTTTT. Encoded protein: CASTNRQGYTGELFF.

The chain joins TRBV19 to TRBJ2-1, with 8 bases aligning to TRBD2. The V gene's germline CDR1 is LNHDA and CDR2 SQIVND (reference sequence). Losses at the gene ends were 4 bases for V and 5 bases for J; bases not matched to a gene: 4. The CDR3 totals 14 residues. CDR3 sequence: CASSTGLAHNEQFF. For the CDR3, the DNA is TGTGCCAGTAGTACCGGACTAGCCCACAATGAGCAGTTCTTC.

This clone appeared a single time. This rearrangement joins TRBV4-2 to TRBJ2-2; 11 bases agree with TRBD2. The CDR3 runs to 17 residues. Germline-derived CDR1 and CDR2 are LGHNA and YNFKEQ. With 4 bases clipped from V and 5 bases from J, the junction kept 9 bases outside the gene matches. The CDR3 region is CASSPMGLAEGTGELFF. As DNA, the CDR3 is TGTGCCAGCAGCCCCATGGGACTAGCGGAGGGGACCGGGGAGCTGTTTTTT.

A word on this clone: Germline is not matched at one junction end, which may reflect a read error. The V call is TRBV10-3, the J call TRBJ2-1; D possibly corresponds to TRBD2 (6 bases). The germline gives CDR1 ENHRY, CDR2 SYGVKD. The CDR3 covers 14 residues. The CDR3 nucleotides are TGTGCCACCAGTCCCCTAGCGTACTCCCAGCAGCTGGTCTTC. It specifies CATSPLAYSQQLVF.

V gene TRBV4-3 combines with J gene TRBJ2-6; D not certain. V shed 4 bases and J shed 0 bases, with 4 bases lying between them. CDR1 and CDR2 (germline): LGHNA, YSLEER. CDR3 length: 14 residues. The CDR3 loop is CASSPVSGANVLTF. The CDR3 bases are TGCGCCAGCAGCCCCGTCTCTGGGGCCAACGTCCTGACTTTC.